This is a list of T cell receptor beta chains from one sample in a study of cytomegalovirus exposure and HLA in healthy donors. Using immunoSEQ multiplex PCR, the repertoire was profiled, and TCRdb retains in-frame clones only, with some absent. Of about 110,000 clones in the sample, around 84% are singletons; the top ten hold around 1.2%. Sample: PBMCs. These receptors were taken from a woman aged 25 to 45 in good health and CMV-seronegative. The CDR3 runs from the conserved cysteine through the conserved F or W. D genes are given only for firm matches. Clone size appears in some rows only: once, few, many, or a class for an expanded clone.

TRBJ2-5,TRBV4-3,NA,TRBD2,TGCGCCAGCAGCCCTGAGGGACTAGCGGGGGAGACCCAGTACTTC,CASSPEGLAGETQYF
TRBJ2-7,TRBV27,NA,TRBD1,TGTGCCAGCAGGCCGGACAGGCACAGGCAGCAGTACTTC,CASRPDRHRQQYF
TRBJ2-3,TRBV2,NA,TRBD2,TGTGCCAGGACGGCGAGACTAGCGGGGGGCACAGATACGCAGTATTTT,CARTARLAGGTDTQYF
TRBJ1-1,TRBV7-6,NA,NA,TGTGCCAGCAGCCTACGTAGAGGCGTGGAAGCTTTCTTT,CASSLRRGVEAFF
TRBJ2-1,TRBV5-1,NA,TRBD1,TGCGCCAGCAGCTTCCTACGACAGGGACCTTCTATTACCCCGGATGAGCAGTTCTTC,CASSFLRQGPSITPDEQFF
TRBJ1-2,TRBV28,NA,NA,TGTGCCAGCAGCTCTCCCTCACTCACAGGGAACTATGGCTACACCTTC,CASSSPSLTGNYGYTF
TRBJ1-5,TRBV19,NA,NA,TGTGCCAGTAGTCCGCGACAGGATTATCAGCCCCAGCATTTT,CASSPRQDYQPQHF
TRBJ1-2,TRBV5-4,NA,NA,TGTGCCAGCAGACGGGGGATGGAGGGTCCTAGATATGGCTACACCTTC,CASRRGMEGPRYGYTF
TRBJ1-2,TRBV25-1,NA,TRBD1,TGTGCCAGCAGTGCGGCAGGGGGCCATGGCTACACCTTC,CASSAAGGHGYTF
TRBJ2-7,TRBV4-1,once,NA,TGCGCCAGCAGCTTAAGCCCTAGTTATTCCTCCTACGAGCAGTACTTC,CASSLSPSYSSYEQYF
TRBJ2-2,TRBV5-1,NA,TRBD2,TGCGCCAGCACCCCACGGGAGGGGGGGAACACCGGGGAGCTGTTTTTT,CASTPREGGNTGELFF
TRBJ1-3,TRBV11-2,NA,NA,TGTGCCAGCAGCTTATTGCCAGGGCCTGGAAACACCATATATTTT,CASSLLPGPGNTIYF
TRBJ2-7,TRBV28,NA,TRBD1,TGTGCCAGCATCCCGACAGGGACCTACGAGCAGTACTTC,CASIPTGTYEQYF
TRBJ1-1,TRBV7-3,NA,NA,TGTGCCAGCAGCTCCACGGGGAGCACTGAAGCTTTCTTT,CASSSTGSTEAFF
TRBJ1-5,TRBV2,NA,NA,TGTGCCAGCCGGGGAGGTAGCAATCAGCCCCAGCATTTT,CASRGGSNQPQHF
TRBJ2-1,TRBV5-4,NA,NA,TGTGCCAGCTCCTTGAGGGTAGGTTACAATGAGCAGTTCTTC,CASSLRVGYNEQFF
TRBJ2-1,TRBV6-5,NA,NA,TGTGCCAGCAGTAGACAACAACGACAGGTTTTTGAGCAGTTCTTC,CASSRQQRQVFEQFF
TRBJ2-5,TRBV25-1,once,TRBD1,TGTGCCAGCAGTGAGTACAGGGGGATTGAGGAGACCCAGTACTTC,CASSEYRGIEETQYF
TRBJ2-7,TRBV28,once,TRBD1,TGTGCCAGCAGCCGGACAGGGGTTGCCTACGAGCAGTACTTC,CASSRTGVAYEQYF
TRBJ2-7,TRBV6-1,NA,NA,TGTGCCAGCAAACCGGGACATACGAGCTCCTACGAGCAGTACTTC,CASKPGHTSSYEQYF
TRBJ2-1,TRBV4-2,once,TRBD2,TGTGCCAGCAGCCTAAGCGGGAGCGGGCAGTTCTTC,CASSLSGSGQFF
TRBJ2-3,TRBV7-6,NA,NA,TGTGCCAGCAGCCCTACTACTAGCACAGATACGCAGTATTTT,CASSPTTSTDTQYF
TRBJ1-5,TRBV27,NA,NA,TGTGCCAGCAGTCCCGGGGTGAATAGGGATCAGCCCCAGCATTTT,CASSPGVNRDQPQHF
TRBJ2-7,TRBV29-1,NA,NA,TGCAGCGTTTCTAAGCGGCACGAGCAGTACTTC,CSVSKRHEQYF
TRBJ2-7,TRBV19,NA,NA,TGTGCCAGTAGCCCGTATAACGGCGAGCAGTACTTC,CASSPYNGEQYF
TRBJ2-7,TRBV4-3,NA,NA,TGCGCCAGCAGCCAAGATTCTACGGGAACCTACGAGCAGTACTTC,CASSQDSTGTYEQYF
TRBJ2-7,TRBV6-1,few,NA,TGTGCCAGCAGTACGGCCGGGACCTACGAGCAGTACTTC,CASSTAGTYEQYF
TRBJ2-5,TRBV13,NA,TRBD1,TGTGCCAGCAGCTTAAAAACAGGGGTGGAGACCCAGTACTTC,CASSLKTGVETQYF
TRBJ1-5,TRBV6-1,NA,NA,TGTGCCAGCAGTGCCCCACTGACGGGTCCTTCGGGTCAGCCCCAGCATTTT,CASSAPLTGPSGQPQHF
TRBJ1-5,TRBV30,NA,NA,TGTGCCTGGAGTGTACGGCAACAGCTTAATCAGCCCCAGCATTTT,CAWSVRQQLNQPQHF
TRBJ2-1,TRBV5-4,NA,TRBD1,TGTGCCAGCAGCCCGGGACAGGCCTACAATGAGCAGTTCTTC,CASSPGQAYNEQFF
TRBJ2-3,TRBV28,once,TRBD2,TGTGCCAGCAGTAAACTAGCGGGGGCTTTGGATACGCAGTATTTT,CASSKLAGALDTQYF
TRBJ2-7,TRBV30,NA,NA,TGTGCCTGGAGCCGCATGCCGTGGGCAGTCTCCTACGAGCAGTACTTC,CAWSRMPWAVSYEQYF
TRBJ1-4,TRBV30,NA,TRBD1,TGTGCCTGGAGGAGGGACAGGGGAGGAGAAAAACTGTTTTTT,CAWRRDRGGEKLFF
TRBJ1-5,TRBV28,few,NA,TGTGCCAGCAGTCGGACAAGTAGCAATCAGCCCCAGCATTTT,CASSRTSSNQPQHF
TRBJ2-5,TRBV27,NA,NA,TGTGCCAGCAGGAGGGGGACCTCTGCACAGACCCAGTACTTC,CASRRGTSAQTQYF
TRBJ1-4,TRBV7-2,NA,NA,TGTGCCAGCAGCCCCTTTTTTGGGCAGGGCGATGAAAAACTGTTTTTT,CASSPFFGQGDEKLFF
TRBJ1-4,TRBV28,NA,NA,TGTGCCAGCAATACTGACAGGCGCCGCTTGGGACTGTTTTTT,CASNTDRRRLGLFF
TRBJ1-5,TRBV7-8,NA,NA,TGTGCCAGCAGCTTAAAGGGAGGACAGCCCCAGCATTTT,CASSLKGGQPQHF
TRBJ2-1,TRBV7-6,NA,TRBD1,TGTGCCAGCAGCTTAGGACAGGGGGCGGGGAATGAGCAGTTCTTC,CASSLGQGAGNEQFF
TRBJ2-7,TRBV14,NA,TRBD2,TGTGCCAGCAGCCAATGGTCTAGCGGGCACTACGAGCAGTACTTC,CASSQWSSGHYEQYF
TRBJ2-4,TRBV14,NA,NA,TGTGCCAGCAGCCAAGCCACGGCGGACATTCAGTACTTC,CASSQATADIQYF
TRBJ2-5,TRBV10-3,NA,TRBD2,TGTGCCATCAGCCTGAGCGGGAATCGCCAAGAGACCCAGTACTTC,CAISLSGNRQETQYF
TRBJ2-1,TRBV7-8,few,TRBD2,TGTGCCAGCAGCTTAGGCGGGGGTAACTTTGGCAATGAGCAGTTCTTC,CASSLGGGNFGNEQFF
TRBJ1-2,TRBV7-2,NA,TRBD1,TGTGCCAGCAGCTCGGGACAGGGCGGGACTGGTGGCTACACCTTC,CASSSGQGGTGGYTF
TRBJ2-5,TRBV7-6,few,TRBD1,TGTGCCAGCAGTAGGGACAGGGATCATCAAGAGACCCAGTACTTC,CASSRDRDHQETQYF
TRBJ2-5,TRBV5-1,few,TRBD2,TGCGCCAGCAGCTTGTCGGGGGGAAAAGAGACCCAGTACTTC,CASSLSGGKETQYF
TRBJ2-3,TRBV10-2,once,TRBD1,TGCGCCAGCAGAAGGACAGGGGGCAACACAGATACGCAGTATTTT,CASRRTGGNTDTQYF